The 8 T cell receptor beta chains given below trace back to one sample, sequenced in a study of radiotherapy plus CTLA-4 blockade in lung cancer. The data were produced by immunoSEQ multiplex PCR, yet TCRdb's version contains in-frame clones alone and is incomplete. The sample carries fewer than 75,000 clones, around 87% recorded once. The specimen was peripheral blood, collected from a patient treated with radiotherapy plus ipilimumab. The origin of the receptors is a human donor with non-small cell lung cancer that progressed on radiotherapy plus ipilimumab.

The chain has TRBV5-1 and TRBJ2-7, with 10 nucleotides matching TRBD2. With V trimmed by 1 base and J by 5 bases, 21 bases remained unmatched. Germline values: CDR1 SGHRS, CDR2 YFSETQ. There are 20 residues in the CDR3. CDR3 coding DNA: TGCGCCAGCAGCTTGACGCGTCGGAGCGGGAGGGTGGATTGGGTCCACGAGCAGTACTTC. Amino acids: CASSLTRRSGRVDWVHEQYF.

V usage is TRBV27 and J usage is TRBJ2-5; D not certain. This CDR3 contains 12 residues. Trimming stripped 6 bases from V and 1 base from J, with 6 bases between. The germline gives CDR1 MNHEY, CDR2 SMNVEV (reference sequence). The CDR3 sequence: CASRHAQETQYF. CDR3 nucleotides: TGTGCCAGCAGGCATGCCCAAGAGACCCAGTACTTC.

The CDR3, as DNA: TGCGCCAGCAGCGAACCGGGACAGGAAGGCTCTGGGGCCAACGTCCTGACTTTC. Protein: CASSEPGQEGSGANVLTF. The V call is TRBV5-1, the J call TRBJ2-6; 8 positions match TRBD1. The ends lost 4 bases at V and 0 bases at J; junction bases unmatched: 9. Germline V CDR1 and CDR2: SGHRS, YFSETQ. CDR3 length: 18 residues.

This clone was seen only once. This rearrangement joins TRBV6-6 to TRBJ2-7; 12 nucleotides line up with TRBD2. V was pared by 6 bases and J by 0 bases, with 3 bases of the junction left unmatched. The CDR3 covers 15 residues. Per the germline V gene, CDR1 is MNHNY and CDR2 is SVGAGI (reference sequence). The DNA of the CDR3 is TGTGCCAGCAGCTCGACTAGCGGGAGCTCCTACGAGCAGTACGTC. This sequence encodes CASSSTSGSSYEQYV.

A single count supports this clone. The chain has TRBV2 and TRBJ2-7; TRBD2 agrees at 7 bases. The V and J ends lost 6 bases and 2 bases, in that order; junction bases with no gene match: 7. CDR3 length: 14 residues. The germline V gene encodes CDR1 SNHLY and CDR2 FYNNEI. CDR3 region: CASRLSGTPYEQYF. Here the CDR3 DNA reads TGTGCCAGCAGATTAAGCGGGACCCCCTACGAGCAGTACTTC.

J is TRBJ1-5 and V is TRBV5-7; the D gene is possibly TRBD1 (5 bases). TRBV5-7 is an ORF; its function is uncertain. This CDR3 has 12 residues. The ends were cut back, 10 bases at V and 5 bases at J, with 13 bases in the middle. The CDR3 loop reads CASSGGDQPQHF. For the CDR3, the DNA is TGTGCCTCCTCGGGAGGGGATCAGCCCCAGCATTTT.

The chain recombines TRBV7-3 with TRBJ2-3; D unresolved. V lost 4 bases to trimming and J lost 5 bases, with 4 bases between them. The CDR3 covers 11 residues. Germline assignment: CDR1 SGHTA and CDR2 FQGTGA. CDR3: CASSSLDTQYF. The CDR3 DNA reads as TGTGCCAGCAGCTCGTTAGATACGCAGTATTTT.

Only a few counts were recorded for this clone. The chain uses TRBV19 and TRBJ2-1; D is undetermined. The CDR3 is 12 amino acids. In germline, CDR1 is LNHDA, CDR2 SQIVND (reference sequence). Deletions cut 4 bases from V and 3 bases from J, with 4 bases between. Written as DNA, the CDR3 is TGTGCCAGTAGTAACGGCTACAATGAGCAGTTCTTC. Translated, it gives CASSNGYNEQFF.